What follows are 22 T cell receptor beta chains derived from one specimen sequenced in a study of cytomegalovirus exposure and HLA in healthy donors (dated by TCRdb to the late 2010s). Receptors were amplified or captured by the immunoSEQ multiplex PCR assay. For the multiplex PCR, a mixture combining 60 forward primers for TCR Vbeta segments and 13 reverse primers for TCR Jbeta segments was used. In TCRdb, the immuneACCESS table is reduced to in-frame sequences with V and J assigned. These tables do not hold every clone; where another copy was compared, an unresolved V gene accounts for under half, and the others remain unexplained. The sample yields roughly 98,000 clones; about two thirds were counted once. The biggest ten clones account for 5.5% of the sample. Sequenced sample: PBMCs. The receptor set was obtained from a woman aged 25 to 39 in good health and CMV-seropositive.

The CDR3 DNA is TGTGCCAGCAGTTACTTAGGGGAACATGGCTACACCTTC. It is translated as CASSYLGEHGYTF. The V gene is TRBV6-5, the J gene TRBJ1-2, with D tentatively TRBD1 (5 bases). V gave up 1 base and J gave up 6 bases, with 9 bases separating them. Germline V gives CDR1 MNHEY, CDR2 SVGAGI. The CDR3 spans 13 residues.

This clone was seen a few times. The CDR3 DNA reads TGTGCCAGCAGCTTGGTTGACAGGGCGGCACCCCTCCACTTT. Protein product: CASSLVDRAAPLHF. The chain uses TRBV5-4 and TRBJ1-6, with 7 nucleotides matching TRBD1. Germline CDR1 SGHNT, CDR2 YYREEE (reference sequence). The CDR3 has 14 amino acids. V was pared by 0 bases and J by 11 bases, with 5 bases of the junction left unmatched.

The chain is built from TRBV5-1 and TRBJ2-5; 7 bases are shared with TRBD2. Germline V gene data show CDR1 as SGHRS and CDR2 as YFSETQ. J lost 3 bases, V lost 4 bases, and 9 bases had no gene match. The CDR3 totals 15 residues. The chain's CDR3 is CASSAPLAEKETQYF. CDR3 bases: TGCGCCAGCAGCGCGCCCCTAGCGGAAAAAGAGACCCAGTACTTC.

Here the CDR3 reads CASSLAGQGSATEAFF. CDR3 DNA sequence: TGTGCCAGCAGCTTGGCCGGGCAGGGATCGGCCACTGAAGCTTTCTTT. This rearrangement joins TRBV5-4 to TRBJ1-1, with a possible D match to TRBD1 (5 bases). This CDR3 comprises 16 residues. Trimming shortened V by 0 bases and J by 4 bases, and 16 bases separated the two germline ends. Germline-derived CDR1 and CDR2 are SGHNT and YYREEE (reference sequence).

The chain recombines TRBV2 with TRBJ2-2; the match to TRBD1 covers 7 bases. The CDR3 is 13 amino acids. CDR1 SNHLY and CDR2 FYNNEI come from the germline V gene. Trimming took 11 bases from V and 4 from J; bases not matched to a gene: 7. The CDR3 DNA sequence: TGTGCCCTGGGACAGATGTCCACCGGGGAGCTGTTTTTT. This translates into CALGQMSTGELFF.

This rearrangement joins TRBV5-1 to TRBJ2-3; weak D call: TRBD1 (6 bases). The CDR3 runs 15 residues. Trimming removed 2 bases at V and 2 bases at J, with 12 bases between. The V gene's germline CDR1 is SGHRS and CDR2 YFSETQ. The chain's CDR3 is CASSLTGQITDTQYF. The CDR3 DNA reads TGCGCCAGCAGCTTAACAGGACAGATCACAGATACGCAGTATTTT.

This clone occurred a few times. The J gene is TRBJ1-1, the V gene TRBV19; a possible D gene is TRBD1 (5 bases). The CDR3 sequence is 13 residues long. Germline lookup yields CDR1 LNHDA and CDR2 SQIVND (reference sequence). Trimming took 4 bases from V and 1 from J, leaving 7 bases between them. Written as DNA, the CDR3 is TGTGCCAGTAGTACCACAGGGAACACTGAAGCTTTCTTT. As protein: CASSTTGNTEAFF.

This clone has a handful of counts. The chain employs TRBV30 and TRBJ1-2, with TRBD1 as a possible D gene (5 bases). Germline values: CDR1 GTSNPN, CDR2 SVGIG (reference sequence). Deletions cut 2 bases from V and 5 bases from J, with 12 bases between. The CDR3 covers 13 residues. CDR3 nucleotides: TGTGCCTGGAGTAGGAGGGGAGGGTATGGCTACACCTTC. As protein: CAWSRRGGYGYTF.

This chain uses TRBV6-6 with TRBJ1-2, with TRBD1 as a possible D gene (6 bases). Trimming took off 0 bases at V and 6 bases at J, with 11 bases between the two ends. Germline V lookup: CDR1 MNHNY, CDR2 SVGAGI (reference sequence). CDR3 size: 14 residues. For the CDR3, the DNA is TGTGCCAGCAGTTACTCGTTACAGGGTGATGGCTACACCTTC. Translation gives CASSYSLQGDGYTF.

This chain links TRBV12-5 with TRBJ2-3; maybe TRBD2 (6 bases). V lost 7 bases and J lost 0, with 14 bases in between. Looked up from germline, CDR1 is LGHNT and CDR2 is FRNRAP. This CDR3 spans 15 amino acids. CDR3 loop: CASDSEGLSTDTQYF. CDR3 nucleotide sequence: TGTGCTAGTGATTCGGAGGGGTTGAGCACAGATACGCAGTATTTT.

This clone was found a few times. This chain joins TRBV7-2 and TRBJ1-5; no clear D. Germline CDR1 is SGHTA and CDR2 is FQGNSA. Trimming took off 8 bases at V and 2 bases at J, with 13 bases between the two ends. The length of the CDR3 is 14 residues. The CDR3 bases are TGTGCCAGCGCGGGGAGGGTCGGCAATCAGCCCCAGCATTTT. It encodes CASAGRVGNQPQHF.

This clone has a handful of counts. The genes are TRBV6-5 and TRBJ1-1; TRBD1 matches 7 bases. This CDR3 comprises 13 residues. Germline assignment: CDR1 MNHEY and CDR2 SVGAGI. V trimming: 5 bases; J trimming: 5 bases; junction bases outside the gene matches: 5. The CDR3 reads CASSLRGHTEAFF. CDR3 coding DNA: TGTGCCAGCAGTCTTAGGGGGCATACTGAAGCTTTCTTT.

This chain connects TRBV7-9 to TRBJ2-2; 10 bases fit TRBD1. Trimming cost V 4 bases and J 8 bases; bases outside gene matches: 4. There are 14 residues in the CDR3. Germline-derived CDR1 and CDR2 are SEHNR and FQNEAQ (reference sequence). CDR3: CASSSTGGMGELFF. Here the CDR3 DNA reads TGTGCCAGCAGCTCGACAGGGGGCATGGGGGAGCTGTTTTTT.

The gene calls are TRBV7-3 and TRBJ2-7, with 9 bases that match TRBD1. The CDR3 sequence is 15 residues long. CDR1 SGHTA and CDR2 FQGTGA come from the germline V gene. Unmatched junction bases numbered 7, after V lost 4 bases and J lost 3 bases. CDR3 region: CASSSGTGKFYEQYF. CDR3 sequence (DNA): TGTGCCAGCAGCTCGGGGACAGGGAAATTCTACGAGCAGTACTTC.

The V call is TRBV5-1, the J call TRBJ2-1, with D possibly TRBD1 on 5 matching bases. The CDR3 loop spans 14 amino acids. Trimming stripped 4 bases from V and 8 bases from J, with 16 bases between. Per germline, CDR1 SGHRS and CDR2 YFSETQ. In DNA form, the CDR3 reads TGCGCCAGCAGCCCATGGGTCCAGGGCGATGAGCAGTTCTTC. Protein product: CASSPWVQGDEQFF.

The chain joins TRBV6-1 to TRBJ1-1; possible D gene TRBD1, 5 bases. The CDR3 has 13 amino acids. The V end was cut by 8 bases, the J end by 0 bases, with 10 bases between. Germline V lookup: CDR1 MNHNS, CDR2 SASEGT. The CDR3 loop reads CASRLTVNTEAFF. The CDR3 region has the DNA TGTGCCAGCCGTCTGACAGTGAACACTGAAGCTTTCTTT.

The DNA for the CDR3 is TGTGCCATCAGTGAGTCGAGGGCCCCCACGCAGTATTTT. Translation gives CAISESRAPTQYF. The chain is built from TRBV10-3 and TRBJ2-3, with D perhaps matching TRBD2 (5 bases). The CDR3 has 13 residues. Germline values: CDR1 ENHRY, CDR2 SYGVKD. Trimming cost V 0 bases and J 9 bases, with 10 bases left between them.

The V gene is TRBV7-2, the J gene TRBJ2-1; 7 bases are shared with TRBD2. The CDR3 has 14 amino acids. Germline values: CDR1 SGHTA, CDR2 FQGNSA. V lost 5 bases, J lost 4 bases, and 5 bases stayed unmatched. The CDR3 region is CASSPTGGYNEQFF. The DNA of the CDR3 is TGTGCCAGCAGCCCGACGGGGGGTTACAATGAGCAGTTCTTC. The full variable domain, its missing parts supplied by reference TRBV7-2 and TRBJ2-1, is GAGVSQSPSNKVTEKGKDVELRCDPISGHTALYWYRQSLGQGLEFLIYFQGNSAPDKSGLPSDRFSAERTGGSVSTLTIQRTQQEDSAVYLCASSPTGGYNEQFFGPGTRLTVL.

This clone has only one observation. The V gene is TRBV12-5, the J gene TRBJ1-1; D is unclear. This CDR3 is 14 amino acids long. The germline V and J ends were trimmed by 4 bases and 1 base, with 10 bases remaining between them. Germline V lookup: CDR1 LGHNT, CDR2 FRNRAP. The CDR3 loop is CASGSRTENTEAFF. For the CDR3, the DNA is TGTGCTAGTGGTTCTCGAACTGAGAACACTGAAGCTTTCTTT.

V gene TRBV29-1 combines with J gene TRBJ1-2; weak D call: TRBD1 (6 bases). Trimming pared 3 bases from V and 8 bases from J, leaving 16 bases between. CDR3 length: 13 amino acids. Germline loops: CDR1 SQVTM, CDR2 ANQGSEA. The CDR3 DNA reads TGCAGCGTTGATGCAGGGGCCAGGAGCGGCTACACCTTC. Translation: CSVDAGARSGYTF.

The chain uses TRBV7-2 and TRBJ2-1, with TRBD2 matching over 11 bases. This CDR3 has 14 amino acids. J gave up 12 bases and V 2 bases, and 6 bases lay outside the gene matches. The germline CDR1 and CDR2 sequences are SGHTA and FQGNSA. The CDR3 bases are TGTGCCAGCAGCTTAACTAGCGGGGGCCCGGGGCAGTTCTTC. Amino acids: CASSLTSGGPGQFF.

A note on this clone: A read error may produce the germline difference seen at one junction end. This chain links TRBV7-9 with TRBJ1-5; weak D call: TRBD1 (6 bases). Germline V gene sequence: CDR1 SEHNR, CDR2 FQNEAQ (reference sequence). CDR3 length equals 12 residues. CDR3 in amino acids: CSSSQQGKPQHF. In nucleotides, the CDR3 is TGTTCCAGCAGCCAACAGGGTAAGCCCCAGCATTTT.